A selection of T cell receptor beta chains follows, all from one sample in a study of blood T cells in healthy people across ages. TCRdb itself ran the 5' RACE reads through MiXCR, one entry per CDR3 protein. Of 1.5 million or so distinct CDR3 sequences detected, approximately 42% appear once; the ten largest clones hold 7% to 9%. The sample comprised blood. Every receptor here comes from a young woman in good health. CDR3s include the opening cysteine and the closing phenylalanine or tryptophan. Fields, in order: CDR3 protein, CDR3 DNA, clone size, V gene, J gene, D gene. A D gene is named only where the DNA matches it firmly. Size values are once, few and many counts, or a class for expanded clones, and some rows have none.

CDR3: CASSEASTGYSNQPQHF
DNA: TGTGCCAGCAGTGAAGCCTCGACAGGGTATAGCAATCAGCCCCAGCATTTT
size: .
V: TRBV2
J: TRBJ1-5
D: TRBD1

CDR3: CASSPTLPVVPASYNEQFF
DNA: TGCGCCAGCAGCCCTACATTGCCGGTGGTCCCAGCCTCCTACAATGAGCAGTTCTTC
size: .
V: TRBV5-1
J: TRBJ2-1
D: .

CDR3: CANSSGLAGPTTGYTQYF
DNA: TGTGCCAACAGCTCGGGACTAGCGGGCCCGACCACCGGGTATACCCAGTACTTC
size: .
V: TRBV11-2
J: TRBJ2-7
D: TRBD2

CDR3: CASGLWLGSGSNQPQHF
DNA: TGTGCTAGTGGTTTGTGGTTAGGGTCAGGGAGTAATCAGCCCCAGCATTTT
size: few
V: TRBV12-5
J: TRBJ1-5
D: .

CDR3: CASSSAAKYTDTQYF
DNA: TGTGCCAGCAGCTCCGCGGCGAAGTACACAGATACGCAGTATTTT
size: .
V: TRBV7-9
J: TRBJ2-3
D: .

CDR3: CTIDRSPADTQYF
DNA: TGCACCATAGACAGGTCCCCCGCAGATACGCAGTATTTT
size: few
V: TRBV20-1
J: TRBJ2-3
D: .

CDR3: CSAWTSGGRNEQFF
DNA: TGCAGTGCTTGGACTAGCGGGGGGAGAAATGAGCAGTTCTTC
size: few
V: TRBV20-1
J: TRBJ2-1
D: TRBD2

CDR3: CASSVGTGRAEAFF
DNA: TGTGCCAGCAGCGTAGGCACAGGGCGGGCTGAAGCTTTCTTT
size: .
V: TRBV7-9
J: TRBJ1-1
D: .

CDR3: CASSLRGPTYEQYF
DNA: TGTGCCAGCAGTTTGAGGGGACCGACCTACGAGCAGTACTTC
size: .
V: TRBV28
J: TRBJ2-7
D: .

CDR3: CASRSNADTQYF
DNA: TGTGCCAGCCGGAGTAACGCAGATACGCAGTATTTT
size: few
V: TRBV12-3/TRBV12-4
J: TRBJ2-3
D: .

CDR3: CASSHNRRNTEAFF
DNA: TGTGCCAGCAGCCACAACCGCCGGAACACTGAAGCTTTCTTT
size: .
V: TRBV3-1
J: TRBJ1-1
D: .

CDR3: CASSSATSQNEQYF
DNA: TGCGCCAGCAGCTCAGCGACTAGTCAAAATGAGCAGTACTTC
size: .
V: TRBV5-1
J: TRBJ2-7
D: .

CDR3: CASSFREPNQPQHF
DNA: TGTGCCAGCAGTTTCCGGGAGCCGAATCAGCCCCAGCATTTT
size: .
V: TRBV27
J: TRBJ1-5
D: .

CDR3: CSAPARGVGETQYF
DNA: TGCAGTGCTCCCGCTCGGGGGGTCGGGGAGACCCAGTACTTC
size: .
V: TRBV20-1
J: TRBJ2-5
D: TRBD2

CDR3: CASSPMTSGGIVTDTQYF
DNA: TGTGCCAGCTCACCCATGACTAGCGGGGGCATTGTCACAGATACGCAGTATTTT
size: .
V: TRBV18
J: TRBJ2-3
D: TRBD2

CDR3: CASSHVTDTQYF
DNA: TGCGCCAGCAGCCATGTCACAGATACGCAGTATTTT
size: .
V: TRBV5-1
J: TRBJ2-3
D: .

CDR3: CASKTGAGGYTF
DNA: TGTGCCAGCAAGACGGGGGCCGGTGGCTACACCTTC
size: few
V: TRBV12-3/TRBV12-4
J: TRBJ1-2
D: .

CDR3: CASGRAGGSYEQYF
DNA: TGTGCTAGTGGGAGGGCGGGAGGCTCCTACGAGCAGTACTTC
size: .
V: TRBV12-5
J: TRBJ2-7
D: TRBD2

CDR3: CATSREQGNTEAFF
DNA: TGTGCCACCAGCAGAGAACAGGGGAACACCGAAGCTTTCTTT
size: .
V: TRBV15
J: TRBJ1-1
D: TRBD1

CDR3: CATKKGTGADTQYF
DNA: TGCGCCACCAAGAAAGGGACAGGGGCAGATACGCAGTATTTT
size: few
V: TRBV10-1
J: TRBJ2-3
D: TRBD1

CDR3: CASSLVNRDTEAFF
DNA: TGTGCCAGCAGCTTAGTGAACAGGGACACTGAAGCTTTCTTT
size: .
V: TRBV7-9
J: TRBJ1-1
D: .

CDR3: CASSERRDRDNQPQHF
DNA: TGTGCCAGCAGCGAACGTCGGGACAGGGACAATCAGCCCCAGCATTTT
size: .
V: TRBV9
J: TRBJ1-5
D: TRBD1

CDR3: CASSSSAPRTDTQYF
DNA: TGTGCCAGCAGTTCTAGCGCCCCTCGCACAGATACGCAGTATTTT
size: few
V: TRBV27
J: TRBJ2-3
D: .

CDR3: CASSRPGIREQYF
DNA: TGTGCCAGCAGCCGTCCAGGGATACGCGAGCAGTACTTC
size: few
V: TRBV7-9
J: TRBJ2-7
D: .

CDR3: CASSRELGGHEAFF
DNA: TGTGCCAGCAGCCGGGAACTAGGAGGCCATGAAGCTTTCTTT
size: .
V: TRBV3-1
J: TRBJ1-1
D: .

CDR3: CASSLGYLEQYF
DNA: TGTGCCAGCAGCTTGGGGTACCTCGAGCAGTACTTC
size: few
V: TRBV5-6
J: TRBJ2-7
D: .

CDR3: CASTSAPNYGYTF
DNA: TGTGCCAGCACGTCCGCCCCTAACTATGGCTACACCTTC
size: .
V: TRBV7-2
J: TRBJ1-2
D: .

CDR3: CASSLTSGGVEQFF
DNA: TGCGCCAGCAGCTTAACTAGCGGCGGCGTTGAGCAGTTCTTC
size: .
V: TRBV5-1
J: TRBJ2-1
D: TRBD2

CDR3: CSGEPKRGLHNEQYF
DNA: TGCAGTGGTGAGCCTAAGCGGGGCCTACACAATGAGCAGTACTTC
size: .
V: TRBV20-1
J: TRBJ2-5
D: TRBD2

CDR3: CASSVWGLAGGDEQYF
DNA: TGTGCCAGCAGCGTATGGGGACTAGCGGGAGGGGACGAGCAGTACTTC
size: .
V: TRBV9
J: TRBJ2-7
D: TRBD2

CDR3: CASSVDVTSADTQYF
DNA: TGTGCCAGCAGCGTAGATGTGACCAGCGCAGATACGCAGTATTTT
size: .
V: TRBV9
J: TRBJ2-3
D: .

CDR3: CASSPMGLAEQFF
DNA: TGTGCCAGCAGCCCGATGGGACTGGCCGAGCAGTTCTTC
size: .
V: TRBV7-3
J: TRBJ2-1
D: .

CDR3: CASSLGPTSSTDTQYF
DNA: TGCGCCAGCAGCTTGGGACCGACTAGCAGCACAGATACGCAGTATTTT
size: .
V: TRBV5-1
J: TRBJ2-3
D: TRBD2

CDR3: CASSYFVDTEQFF
DNA: TGTGCCAGCAGTTACTTCGTAGACACTGAGCAGTTCTTC
size: .
V: TRBV6-2/TRBV6-3
J: TRBJ2-1
D: .

CDR3: CASSPGDTTNQPQHF
DNA: TGTGCCAGCAGCCCCGGGGACACGACAAATCAGCCCCAGCATTTT
size: .
V: TRBV3-1
J: TRBJ1-5
D: .

CDR3: CSGDTQYF
DNA: TGCAGCGGGGATACGCAGTATTTT
size: many
V: TRBV20-1
J: TRBJ2-3
D: .

CDR3: CASSLVIAGVDNEQFF
DNA: TGTGCCAGCAGCTTGGTAATAGCGGGGGTGGACAATGAGCAGTTCTTC
size: .
V: TRBV5-5
J: TRBJ2-1
D: TRBD2

CDR3: CASSWGGTYNEQFF
DNA: TGTGCCAGCAGCTGGGGGGGGACCTACAATGAGCAGTTCTTC
size: .
V: TRBV9
J: TRBJ2-1
D: TRBD2

CDR3: CAIRDTPSSGANVLTF
DNA: TGTGCCATCAGGGACACCCCGAGCTCTGGGGCCAACGTCCTGACTTTC
size: .
V: TRBV10-3
J: TRBJ2-6
D: .

CDR3: CASSSQGRGFYGYTF
DNA: TGCGCCAGCAGCTCTCAGGGCAGGGGGTTTTATGGCTACACCTTC
size: .
V: TRBV5-1
J: TRBJ1-2
D: TRBD1

CDR3: CASRAASSYEQYF
DNA: TGCGCCTCCAGGGCAGCGAGCTCCTACGAGCAGTACTTC
size: .
V: TRBV5-1
J: TRBJ2-7
D: .

CDR3: CSARTSGQETQYF
DNA: TGCAGTGCCAGGACTAGCGGCCAAGAGACCCAGTACTTC
size: many
V: TRBV20-1
J: TRBJ2-5
D: TRBD2

CDR3: CASSLGREGQDEQFF
DNA: TGTGCCAGCAGTTTAGGACGGGAGGGCCAGGATGAGCAGTTCTTC
size: few
V: TRBV12-3/TRBV12-4
J: TRBJ2-1
D: TRBD2

CDR3: CASSYYGTGDTEAFF
DNA: TGTGCCAGCAGTTACTATGGGACAGGGGACACTGAAGCTTTCTTT
size: few
V: TRBV6-6
J: TRBJ1-1
D: TRBD1

CDR3: CASSGGFNQPQHF
DNA: TGTGCCAGTTCAGGGGGTTTCAATCAGCCCCAGCATTTT
size: few
V: TRBV7-9
J: TRBJ1-5
D: TRBD1

CDR3: CSAAPENYGYTF
DNA: TGCAGTGCAGCTCCGGAGAACTATGGCTACACCTTC
size: few
V: TRBV20-1
J: TRBJ1-2
D: .

CDR3: CASSKGQTNQETQYF
DNA: TGTGCCAGCAGCAAGGGACAGACCAACCAAGAGACCCAGTACTTC
size: few
V: TRBV7-3
J: TRBJ2-5
D: TRBD1

CDR3: CSPPGRTDTQYF
DNA: TGCAGCCCTCCGGGGAGGACAGATACGCAGTATTTT
size: few
V: TRBV20-1
J: TRBJ2-3
D: .

CDR3: CASFPRPSTDTQYF
DNA: TGTGCCAGCTTTCCTAGACCGAGCACAGATACGCAGTATTTT
size: .
V: TRBV6-6
J: TRBJ2-3
D: .

CDR3: CARQRGGRRNEQFF
DNA: TGTGCCCGCCAGAGGGGCGGGAGAAGGAACGAGCAGTTCTTC
size: .
V: TRBV30
J: TRBJ2-1
D: TRBD2

CDR3: CASSQAGALSYEQYF
DNA: TGTGCCAGCAGTCAAGCGGGAGCCCTTTCCTACGAGCAGTACTTC
size: .
V: TRBV12-3/TRBV12-4
J: TRBJ2-7
D: TRBD2

CDR3: CASSRTGVEDTQYF
DNA: TGTGCCAGCAGCCGGACAGGGGTCGAAGATACGCAGTATTTT
size: .
V: TRBV7-8
J: TRBJ2-3
D: TRBD1

CDR3: CALQGSQGVNQPQHF
DNA: TGTGCCCTCCAGGGGTCTCAGGGAGTAAATCAGCCCCAGCATTTT
size: .
V: TRBV28
J: TRBJ1-5
D: .